The clone carrying this TCR beta chain has a handful of counts. What it recognizes is unknown. TCRdb re-derived calls from the 5' RACE reads in MiXCR, one entry per CDR3 protein. The repertoire holds 250,000 to 350,000 distinct CDR3 sequences, approximately 8% seen once, with 3% to 4% in the top ten. This entry is derived from a study of T cells after yellow fever vaccination. Study at large: When fractions had low cell numbers, they were prepared with SMART-Seq v4 Ultra Low Input. General observations from the study: When the response was secondary, it was weaker but reached its peak faster, day 5 versus 15. Some clonotypes were seen in both the CD4 and the CD8 compartments. These made up a small share and likely arose from convergent recombination.

Germline-derived CDR1 and CDR2 are KGHDR and SFDVKD. The CDR3 extends over 16 amino acids. V shed 8 bases and J 2 bases; nucleotides not matched to a gene: 10. Sequenced material: CD4+ T cells sorted from PBMCs, taken 5 days after the yellow fever booster vaccination. This chain joins TRBV24-1 and TRBJ2-3, with 9 bases aligning to TRBD1. This TCR was sampled from a man aged 18 to 29 who received the YFV17D yellow fever vaccine. The CDR3 DNA reads TGTGCCACCAAAGGAGGACAGGGGAAATTCACAGATACGCAGTATTTT. This gives the protein CATKGGQGKFTDTQYF.